This TCR beta chain originates from a study of OX40 agonist ivuxolimab in advanced cancers. This CDR3 has 15 residues. Per germline, CDR1 LGHNA and CDR2 YSLEER. V was clipped by 4 bases and J by 0 bases, with 12 bases between them. The data were produced by immunoSEQ multiplex PCR, yet TCRdb's version contains in-frame clones alone and is incomplete. The sample has roughly 26,000 clones; roughly 90% are singletons. The starting material was CD4+ or CD8+ T cells sorted from blood, obtained in a trial of the OX40 agonist ivuxolimab. The clonotype was recovered from an adult with an advanced solid tumor such as melanoma, head and neck, liver or kidney cancer. J is TRBJ1-2 and V is TRBV4-3; tentatively, D is TRBD1 (5 bases). The CDR3 DNA reads TGCGCCAGCAGCCTATATGGGGGGTCTAACTATGGCTACACCTTC. Its protein product is CASSLYGGSNYGYTF.